This TCR beta chain was captured in a study of persistence of HIV-infected CD4 T cells. The germline V gene has CDR1 MNHEY and CDR2 SVGAGI. The V segment lost 6 bases and the J segment 3 bases; nucleotides outside the gene matches: 2. The CDR3 runs to 14 residues. Cells were stimulated with CMV-infected fibroblast lysates at approximately 10 ug/mL. CD40L/CD69 double-negative CD45RO-high memory CD4+ T cells were collected. Suppressive ART was started during chronic HIV-1 infection in these adults. Study-wide results and caveats: Compared with CD3/CD28-stimulated cells, CMV- and Gag-responding cells showed lower TCRbeta richness.

In the case of this clone: The antigen remains undetermined.

This was the immunoSEQ version 4 assay in survey mode. Clones were sequenced by immunoSEQ multiplex PCR, and TCRdb holds only the in-frame ones, with some missing. Of 50,000 or so clones in the sample, about four fifths were seen once. Sequenced here: CD4+ T cells sorted from PBMCs after 18-hour stimulation, sampled from a patient who received antiretroviral therapy. The chain is built from TRBV6-5 and TRBJ1-5; TRBD1 agrees at 10 bases. This TCR derives from an adult man with HIV who was CMV-seropositive. The CDR3 nucleotides are TGTGCCAGCAGGACAGGGGGCCTCAATCAGCCCCAGCATTTT. This sequence encodes CASRTGGLNQPQHF.